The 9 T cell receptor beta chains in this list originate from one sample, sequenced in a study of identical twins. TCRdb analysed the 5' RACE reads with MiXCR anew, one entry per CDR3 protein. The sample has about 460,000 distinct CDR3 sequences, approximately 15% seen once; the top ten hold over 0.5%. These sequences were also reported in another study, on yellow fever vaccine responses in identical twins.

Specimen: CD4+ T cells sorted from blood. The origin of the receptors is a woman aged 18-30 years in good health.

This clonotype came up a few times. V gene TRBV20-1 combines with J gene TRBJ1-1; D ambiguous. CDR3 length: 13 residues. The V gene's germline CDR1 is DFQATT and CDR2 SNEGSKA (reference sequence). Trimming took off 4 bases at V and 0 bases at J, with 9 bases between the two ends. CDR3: CSAIYTVNTEAFF. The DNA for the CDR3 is TGCAGTGCTATCTATACGGTGAACACTGAAGCTTTCTTT.

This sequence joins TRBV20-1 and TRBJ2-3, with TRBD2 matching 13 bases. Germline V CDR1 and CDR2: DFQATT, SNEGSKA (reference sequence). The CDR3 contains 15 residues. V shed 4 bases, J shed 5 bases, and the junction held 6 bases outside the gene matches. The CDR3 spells CSATLLAGGGDTQYF. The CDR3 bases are TGCAGTGCTACATTACTAGCGGGAGGGGGAGATACGCAGTATTTT.

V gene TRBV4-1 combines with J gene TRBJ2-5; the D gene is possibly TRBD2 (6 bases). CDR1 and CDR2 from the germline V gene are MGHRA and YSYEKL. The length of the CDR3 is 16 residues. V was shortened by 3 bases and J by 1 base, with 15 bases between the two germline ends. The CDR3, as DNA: TGCGCCAGCAGCCACGAACCGGGGACTGCCCAAGAGACCCAGTACTTC. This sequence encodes CASSHEPGTAQETQYF.

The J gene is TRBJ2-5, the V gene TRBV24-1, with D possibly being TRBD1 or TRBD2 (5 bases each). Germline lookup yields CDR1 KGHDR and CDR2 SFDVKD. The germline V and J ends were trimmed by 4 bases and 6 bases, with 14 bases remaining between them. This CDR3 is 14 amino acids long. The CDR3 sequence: CATSDRDGVKTQYF. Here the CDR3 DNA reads TGTGCCACCAGTGACCGGGACGGAGTGAAGACCCAGTACTTC.

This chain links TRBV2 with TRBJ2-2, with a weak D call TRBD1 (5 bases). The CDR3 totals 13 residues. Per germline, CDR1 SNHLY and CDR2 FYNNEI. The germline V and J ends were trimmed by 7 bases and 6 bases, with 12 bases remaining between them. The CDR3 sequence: CASTDSRPGELFF. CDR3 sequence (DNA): TGTGCCAGCACCGACAGCCGACCCGGGGAGCTGTTTTTT.

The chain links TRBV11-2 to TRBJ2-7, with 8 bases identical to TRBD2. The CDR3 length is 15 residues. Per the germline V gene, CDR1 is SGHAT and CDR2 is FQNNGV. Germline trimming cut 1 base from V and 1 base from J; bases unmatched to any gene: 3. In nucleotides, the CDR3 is TGTGCCAGCAGCTTAGTAACGGGAGGGTCCTACGAGCAGTACTTC. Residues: CASSLVTGGSYEQYF.

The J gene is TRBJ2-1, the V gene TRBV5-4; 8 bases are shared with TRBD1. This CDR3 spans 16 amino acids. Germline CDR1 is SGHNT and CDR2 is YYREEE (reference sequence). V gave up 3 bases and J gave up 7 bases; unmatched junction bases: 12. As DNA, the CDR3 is TGTGCCAGCAGCTCGTCAAGGGGACAGGCCTTGAATGAGCAGTTCTTC. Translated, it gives CASSSSRGQALNEQFF.

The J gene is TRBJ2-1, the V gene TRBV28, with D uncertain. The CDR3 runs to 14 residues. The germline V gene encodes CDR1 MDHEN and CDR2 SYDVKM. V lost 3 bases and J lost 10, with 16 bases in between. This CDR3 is CASSFETAKGEQFF. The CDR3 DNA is TGTGCCAGCAGTTTTGAGACTGCCAAAGGGGAGCAGTTCTTC.

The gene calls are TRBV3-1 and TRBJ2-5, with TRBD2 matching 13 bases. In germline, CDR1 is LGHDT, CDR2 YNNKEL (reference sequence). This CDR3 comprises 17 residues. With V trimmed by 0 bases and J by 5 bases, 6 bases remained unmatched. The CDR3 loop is CASSQDLLAGGRETQYF. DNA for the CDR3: TGTGCCAGCAGCCAAGATCTACTAGCGGGGGGGCGTGAGACCCAGTACTTC.